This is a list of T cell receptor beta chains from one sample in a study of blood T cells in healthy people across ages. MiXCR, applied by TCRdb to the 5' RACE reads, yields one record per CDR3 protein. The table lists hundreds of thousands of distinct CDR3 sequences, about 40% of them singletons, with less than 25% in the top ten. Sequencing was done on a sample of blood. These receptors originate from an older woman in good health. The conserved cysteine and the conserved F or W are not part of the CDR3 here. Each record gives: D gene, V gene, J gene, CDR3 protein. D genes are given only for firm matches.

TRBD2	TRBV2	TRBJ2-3	ASSALTSGGPGSTDTQY
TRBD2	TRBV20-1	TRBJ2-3	SARETSGGTDTQY
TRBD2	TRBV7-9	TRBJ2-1	ASSWTSGGFYEQF
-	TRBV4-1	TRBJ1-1	ASSQDRFLGLNTEAF
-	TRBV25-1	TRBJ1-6	ASRAESSYNSPLH
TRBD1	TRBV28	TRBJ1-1	ASNSPGGQGWTEAF
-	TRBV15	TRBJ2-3	ATSRDQIEGNTDTQY
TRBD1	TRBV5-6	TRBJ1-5	ASSLGDRDRGRVQPQH
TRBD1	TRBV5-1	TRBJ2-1	ASSFRTGSPSGEQF
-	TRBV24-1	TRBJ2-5	ATSAGTGGATETQY
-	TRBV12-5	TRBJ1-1	ASGRLTGVGEAF
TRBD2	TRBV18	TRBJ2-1	ASSTGTSGRAEQF
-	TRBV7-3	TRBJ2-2	ASSGSDRTGELF
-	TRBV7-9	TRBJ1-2	ASSRDTFLANYGYT
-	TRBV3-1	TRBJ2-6	ASRPPSAGVSSGANVLT
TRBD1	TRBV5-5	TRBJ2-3	ASSGTGGDTQY
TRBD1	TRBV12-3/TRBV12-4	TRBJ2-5	ASNQGAETQY
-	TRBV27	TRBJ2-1	ASSSSGWKGEF
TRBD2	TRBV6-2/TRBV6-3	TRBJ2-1	ASSKGGPSREGRGEQF
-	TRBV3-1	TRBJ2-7	ASSQGHRLYEQY
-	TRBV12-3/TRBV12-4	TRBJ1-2	ASSRGQLNYGYT
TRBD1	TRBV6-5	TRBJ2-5	ASSYSDRDVGETQY
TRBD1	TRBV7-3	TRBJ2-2	ASSTTGGHTGELF
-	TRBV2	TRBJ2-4	ALAPSGNIQY
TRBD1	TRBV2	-	ASSTAPSTGDFYEQY
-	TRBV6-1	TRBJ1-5	ASGRQIQPQH
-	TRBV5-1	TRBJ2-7	ASSGLAAGYEQY
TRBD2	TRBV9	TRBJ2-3	ASSRNAGGPDTQY
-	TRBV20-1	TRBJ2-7	SARQTYEQY
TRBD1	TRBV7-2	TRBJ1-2	ASTVGQGDFGGYT
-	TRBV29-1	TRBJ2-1	SVEDRLEF